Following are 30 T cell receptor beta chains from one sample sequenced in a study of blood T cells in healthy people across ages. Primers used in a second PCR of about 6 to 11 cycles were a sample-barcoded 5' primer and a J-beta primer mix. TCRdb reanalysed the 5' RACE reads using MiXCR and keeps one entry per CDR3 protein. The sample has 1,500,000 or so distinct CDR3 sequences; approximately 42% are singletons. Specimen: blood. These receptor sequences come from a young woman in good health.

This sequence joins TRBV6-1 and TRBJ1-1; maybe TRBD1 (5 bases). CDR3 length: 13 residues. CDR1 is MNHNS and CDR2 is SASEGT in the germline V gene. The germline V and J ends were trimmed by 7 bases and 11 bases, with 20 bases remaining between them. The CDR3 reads CASMQRDRAGAFF. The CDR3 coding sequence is TGTGCCAGCATGCAACGGGACCGCGCGGGGGCTTTCTTT.

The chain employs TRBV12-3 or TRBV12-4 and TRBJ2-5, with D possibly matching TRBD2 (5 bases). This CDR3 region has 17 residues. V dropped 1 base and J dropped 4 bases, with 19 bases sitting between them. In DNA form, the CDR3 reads TGTGCCAGCAGTTTAGTCTTCGCCCCAGGAGGAAGAGAGACCCAGTACTTC. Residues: CASSLVFAPGGRETQYF.

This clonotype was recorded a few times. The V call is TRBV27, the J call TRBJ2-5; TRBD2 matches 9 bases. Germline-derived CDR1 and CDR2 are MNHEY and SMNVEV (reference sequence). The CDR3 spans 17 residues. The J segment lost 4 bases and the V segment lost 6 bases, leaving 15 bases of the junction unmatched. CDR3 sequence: CASRSLRGGFFRETQYF. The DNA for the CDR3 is TGTGCCAGCAGGAGTTTGCGGGGGGGCTTTTTCCGAGAGACCCAGTACTTC.

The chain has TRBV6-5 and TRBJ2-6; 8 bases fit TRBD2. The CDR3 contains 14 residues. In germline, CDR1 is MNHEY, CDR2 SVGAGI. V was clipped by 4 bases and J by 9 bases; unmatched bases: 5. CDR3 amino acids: CASSSGGGHNVLTF. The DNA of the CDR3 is TGTGCCAGCAGTTCCGGGGGGGGACACAACGTCCTGACTTTC.

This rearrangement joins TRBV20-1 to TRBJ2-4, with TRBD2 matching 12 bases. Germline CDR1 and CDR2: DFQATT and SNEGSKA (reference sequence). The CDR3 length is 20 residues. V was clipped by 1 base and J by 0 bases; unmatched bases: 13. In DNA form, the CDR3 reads TGCAGTGCTAGAGTAGGGCTAGCGGGAGGGTCCAATTTAGCCAAAAACATTCAGTACTTC. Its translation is CSARVGLAGGSNLAKNIQYF.

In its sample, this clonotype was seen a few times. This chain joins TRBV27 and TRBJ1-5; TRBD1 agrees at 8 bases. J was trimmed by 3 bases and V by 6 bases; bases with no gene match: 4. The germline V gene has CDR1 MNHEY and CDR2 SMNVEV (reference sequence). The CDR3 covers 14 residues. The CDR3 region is CASRRTGFNQPQHF. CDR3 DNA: TGTGCCAGCAGGCGGACAGGGTTCAATCAGCCCCAGCATTTT.

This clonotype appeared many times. CDR3 sequence reads: CASSEPSTDTQYF. Written as DNA, the CDR3 is TGTGCCAGCAGTGAGCCTAGCACAGATACGCAGTATTTT. The chain employs TRBV6-1 and TRBJ2-3; D call uncertain. CDR3 length: 13 amino acids. Germline-derived CDR1 and CDR2 are MNHNS and SASEGT. V gave up 3 bases and J gave up 0 bases, with 4 bases separating them.

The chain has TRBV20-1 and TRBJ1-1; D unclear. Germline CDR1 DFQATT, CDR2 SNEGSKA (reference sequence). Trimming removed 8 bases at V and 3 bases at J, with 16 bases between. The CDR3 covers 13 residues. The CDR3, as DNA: TGCAGTACCTCGGGCCTTAGGGACACTGAAGCTTTCTTT. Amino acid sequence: CSTSGLRDTEAFF.

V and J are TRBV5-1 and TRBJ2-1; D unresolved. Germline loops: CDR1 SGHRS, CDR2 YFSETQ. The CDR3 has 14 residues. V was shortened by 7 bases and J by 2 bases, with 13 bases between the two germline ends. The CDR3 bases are TGCGCCAGCGACCCCGGTGGGGCCTACAATGAGCAGTTCTTC. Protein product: CASDPGGAYNEQFF.

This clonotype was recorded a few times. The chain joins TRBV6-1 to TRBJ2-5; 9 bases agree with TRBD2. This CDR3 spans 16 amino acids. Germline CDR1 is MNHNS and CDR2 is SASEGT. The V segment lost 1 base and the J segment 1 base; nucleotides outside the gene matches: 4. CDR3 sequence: CASSEVGGGVQETQYF. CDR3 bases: TGTGCCAGCAGTGAAGTGGGCGGGGGGGTCCAAGAGACCCAGTACTTC.

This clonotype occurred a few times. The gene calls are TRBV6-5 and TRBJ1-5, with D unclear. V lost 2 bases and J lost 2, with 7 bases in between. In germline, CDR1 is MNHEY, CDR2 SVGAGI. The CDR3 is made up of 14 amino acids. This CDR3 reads CASSYRHGNQPQHF. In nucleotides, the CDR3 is TGTGCCAGCAGTTACCGCCATGGCAATCAGCCCCAGCATTTT.

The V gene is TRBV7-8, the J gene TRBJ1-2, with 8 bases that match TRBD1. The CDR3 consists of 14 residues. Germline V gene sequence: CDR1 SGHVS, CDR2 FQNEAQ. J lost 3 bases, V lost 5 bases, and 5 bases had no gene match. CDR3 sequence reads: CASSPGQADYGYTF. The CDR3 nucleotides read TGTGCCAGCAGCCCGGGACAGGCAGACTATGGCTACACCTTC.

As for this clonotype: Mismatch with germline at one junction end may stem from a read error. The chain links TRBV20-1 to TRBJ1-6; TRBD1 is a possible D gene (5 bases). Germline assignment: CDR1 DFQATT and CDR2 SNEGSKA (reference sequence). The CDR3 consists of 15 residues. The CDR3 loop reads CSAREDTLYNSPLHF. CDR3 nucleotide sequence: TGCAGTGCTCGAGAGGACACATTGTATAATTCACCCCTCCACTTT.

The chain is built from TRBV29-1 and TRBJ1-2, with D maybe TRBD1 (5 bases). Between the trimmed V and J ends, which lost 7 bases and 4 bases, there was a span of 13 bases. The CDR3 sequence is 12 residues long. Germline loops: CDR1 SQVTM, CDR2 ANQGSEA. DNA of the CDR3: TGCAGCGCCGGTAGGGACGGCTATGGCTACACCTTC. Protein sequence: CSAGRDGYGYTF.

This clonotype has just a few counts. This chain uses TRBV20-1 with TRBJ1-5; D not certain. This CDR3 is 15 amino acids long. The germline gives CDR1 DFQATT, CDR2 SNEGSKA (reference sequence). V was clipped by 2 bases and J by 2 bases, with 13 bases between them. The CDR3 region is CSARNGFGGNQPQHF. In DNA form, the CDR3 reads TGCAGTGCTAGAAACGGGTTTGGGGGCAATCAGCCCCAGCATTTT.

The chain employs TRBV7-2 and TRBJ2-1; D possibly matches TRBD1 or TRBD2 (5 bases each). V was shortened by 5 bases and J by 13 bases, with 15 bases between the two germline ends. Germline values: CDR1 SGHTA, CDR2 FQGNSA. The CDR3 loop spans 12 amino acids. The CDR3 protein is CASSPRKRDQFF. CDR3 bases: TGTGCCAGCAGCCCCAGGAAAAGGGACCAGTTCTTC.

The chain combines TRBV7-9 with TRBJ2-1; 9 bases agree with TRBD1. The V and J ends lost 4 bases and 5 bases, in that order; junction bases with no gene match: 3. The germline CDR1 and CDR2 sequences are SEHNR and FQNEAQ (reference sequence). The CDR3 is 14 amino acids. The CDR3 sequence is CASSSGTGHNEQFF. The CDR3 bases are TGTGCCAGCAGCTCCGGGACAGGGCACAATGAGCAGTTCTTC. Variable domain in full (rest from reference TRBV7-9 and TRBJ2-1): DTGVSQNPRHKITKRGQNVTFRCDPISEHNRLYWYRQTLGQGPEFLTYFQNEAQLEKSRLLSDRFSAERPKGSFSTLEIQRTEQGDSAMYLCASSSGTGHNEQFFGPGTRLTVL.

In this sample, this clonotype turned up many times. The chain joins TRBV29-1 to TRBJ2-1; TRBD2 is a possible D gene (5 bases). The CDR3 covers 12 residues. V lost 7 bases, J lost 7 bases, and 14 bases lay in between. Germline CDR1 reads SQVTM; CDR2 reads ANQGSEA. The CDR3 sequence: CSAFLGGNEQFF. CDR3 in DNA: TGCAGCGCTTTCCTCGGAGGTAATGAGCAGTTCTTC.

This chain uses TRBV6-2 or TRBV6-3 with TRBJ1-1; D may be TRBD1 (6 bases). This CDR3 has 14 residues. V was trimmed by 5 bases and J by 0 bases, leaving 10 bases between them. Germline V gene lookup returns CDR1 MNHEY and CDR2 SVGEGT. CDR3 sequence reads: CASSRDIMNTEAFF. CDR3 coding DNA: TGTGCCAGCAGTCGGGACATTATGAACACTGAAGCTTTCTTT.

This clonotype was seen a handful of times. The chain's CDR3 is CASSRDQPQHF. The CDR3, as DNA: TGTGCCAGCAGTAGAGATCAGCCCCAGCATTTT. This chain connects TRBV2 to TRBJ1-5, with D unresolved. This CDR3 region has 11 residues. Germline lookup yields CDR1 SNHLY and CDR2 FYNNEI. V was cut by 5 bases and J by 5 bases, with 4 bases left in between.

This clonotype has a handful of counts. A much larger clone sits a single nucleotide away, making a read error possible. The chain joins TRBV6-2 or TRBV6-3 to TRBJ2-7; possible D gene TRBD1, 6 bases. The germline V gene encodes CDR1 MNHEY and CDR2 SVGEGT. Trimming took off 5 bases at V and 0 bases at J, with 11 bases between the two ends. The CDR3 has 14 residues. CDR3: CASSDGTNSYEQYF. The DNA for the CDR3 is TGTGCCAGCAGTGACGGGACAAACTCCTACGAGCAGTACTTC.

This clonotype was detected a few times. As DNA, the CDR3 is TGTGCCAGTACGGGGGGGCAGAATGAGCAGTTCTTC. Protein product: CASTGGQNEQFF. This chain joins TRBV7-9 and TRBJ2-1, with 8 bases that match TRBD2. V shed 9 bases and J 7 bases; nucleotides not matched to a gene: 5. This CDR3 region has 12 residues. The germline CDR1 and CDR2 sequences are SEHNR and FQNEAQ (reference sequence).

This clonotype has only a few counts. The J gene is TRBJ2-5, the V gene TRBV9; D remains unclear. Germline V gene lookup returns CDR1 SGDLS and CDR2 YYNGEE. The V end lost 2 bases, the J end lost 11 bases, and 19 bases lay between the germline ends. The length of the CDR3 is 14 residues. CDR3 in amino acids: CASSVEIGYNEQYF. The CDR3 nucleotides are TGTGCCAGCAGCGTCGAAATTGGGTACAATGAGCAGTACTTC. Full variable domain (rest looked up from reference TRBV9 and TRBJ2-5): DSGVTQTPKHLITATGQRVTLRCSPRSGDLSVYWYQQSLDQGLQFLIQYYNGEERAKGNILERFSAQQFPDLHSELNLSSLELGDSALYFCASSVEIGYNEQYFGPGTRLLVL.

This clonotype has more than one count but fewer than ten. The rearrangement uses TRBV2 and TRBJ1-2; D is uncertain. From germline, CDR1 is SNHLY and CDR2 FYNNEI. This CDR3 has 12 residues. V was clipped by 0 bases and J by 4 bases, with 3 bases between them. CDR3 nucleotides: TGTGCCAGCAGTGAAGCCCTCTATGGCTACACCTTC. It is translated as CASSEALYGYTF. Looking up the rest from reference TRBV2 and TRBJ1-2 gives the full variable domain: EPEVTQTPSHQVTQMGQEVILRCVPISNHLYFYWYRQILGQKVEFLVSFYNNEISEKSEIFDDQFSVERPDGSNFTLKIRSTKLEDSAMYFCASSEALYGYTFGSGTRLTVV.

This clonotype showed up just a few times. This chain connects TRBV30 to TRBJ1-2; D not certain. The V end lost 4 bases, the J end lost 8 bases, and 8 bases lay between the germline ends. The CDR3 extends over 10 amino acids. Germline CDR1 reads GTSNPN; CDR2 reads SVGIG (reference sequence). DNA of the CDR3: TGTGCCTGGAAATCACCCGGCTACACCTTC. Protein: CAWKSPGYTF.

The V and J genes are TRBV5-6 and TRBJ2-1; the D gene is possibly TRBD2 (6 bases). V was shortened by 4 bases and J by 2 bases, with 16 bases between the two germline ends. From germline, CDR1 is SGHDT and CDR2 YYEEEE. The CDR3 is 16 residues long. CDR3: CASSQPVGGAYNEQFF. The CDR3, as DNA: TGTGCCAGCAGCCAACCAGTCGGAGGGGCCTACAATGAGCAGTTCTTC.

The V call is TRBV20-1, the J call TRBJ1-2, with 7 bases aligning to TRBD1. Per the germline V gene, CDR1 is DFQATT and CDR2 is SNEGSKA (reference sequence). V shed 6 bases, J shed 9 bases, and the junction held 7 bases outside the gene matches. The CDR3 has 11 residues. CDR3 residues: CSAVEDRRYTF. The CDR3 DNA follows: TGCAGTGCCGTAGAGGACAGGCGCTACACCTTC.

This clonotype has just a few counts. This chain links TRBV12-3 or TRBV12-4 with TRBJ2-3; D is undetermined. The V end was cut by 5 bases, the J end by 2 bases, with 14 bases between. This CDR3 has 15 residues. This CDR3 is CASSPLRKYTDTQYF. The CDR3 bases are TGTGCCAGCAGTCCCCTGCGGAAGTACACAGATACGCAGTATTTT.

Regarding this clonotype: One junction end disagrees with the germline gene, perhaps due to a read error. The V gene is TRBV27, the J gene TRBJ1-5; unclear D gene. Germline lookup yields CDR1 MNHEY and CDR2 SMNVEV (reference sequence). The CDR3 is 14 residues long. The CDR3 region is CASSLSVSNQPRHF. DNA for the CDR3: TGTGCCAGCAGTTTATCTGTTAGCAATCAGCCCCGGCATTTT.

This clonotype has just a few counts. CDR3 sequence: CASSPAGLAGIYEQYF. CDR3 nucleotides: TGTGCCAGCAGTCCAGCGGGACTAGCGGGAATCTACGAGCAGTACTTC. This chain joins TRBV27 and TRBJ2-7, with TRBD2 identical over 13 bases. Trimming took 5 bases from V and 3 from J; bases not matched to a gene: 7. Germline values: CDR1 MNHEY, CDR2 SMNVEV (reference sequence). The CDR3 totals 16 residues.